Listed below are T cell receptor beta chains from one sample, sequenced in a study of cytotoxic CD8 clonotypes in ibrutinib-treated CLL. Here immunoSEQ multiplex PCR was the method, and the copy in TCRdb shows in-frame clones only, minus some. The sample has tens of thousands of clones; roughly 85% are singletons. Sequencing used PBMCs, obtained after 24 months of ibrutinib treatment. The receptor source for this set is a human donor with chronic lymphocytic leukemia. Each CDR3 is given with its conserved first and last residue. A D gene is named only where the DNA matches it firmly. Some rows mark clone size as missing; the rest say once, few, many or name a class of expanded clone.

CDR3aa,CDR3nt,v_gene,j_gene,d_gene,abundance
CASSLEQGARETQYF,TGTGCCAGCAGCTTAGAACAGGGGGCCCGAGAGACCCAGTACTTC,TRBV7-9,TRBJ2-5,TRBD1,.
CASSLARMDFYEQYF,TGTGCCAGCAGCTTAGCCAGGATGGATTTCTACGAGCAGTACTTC,TRBV7-2,TRBJ2-7,.,.
CAWSVGGSSYEQYF,TGTGCCTGGAGTGTTGGGGGTAGCTCCTACGAGCAGTACTTC,TRBV30,TRBJ2-7,.,.
CATSRRALGQGTDTQYF,TGTGCCACCAGCAGACGGGCCTTGGGACAGGGCACAGATACGCAGTATTTT,TRBV15,TRBJ2-3,TRBD1,.
CASSGLGQGYEQYF,TGTGCCAGCAGTGGTCTGGGACAGGGCTACGAGCAGTACTTC,TRBV6-1,TRBJ2-7,TRBD1,few
CASGFMESGNTIYF,TGTGCCAGCGGTTTTATGGAGTCTGGAAACACCATATATTTT,TRBV2,TRBJ1-3,.,.
CASSLTRLDEAFF,TGTGCCAGCAGCTTAACAAGGCTTGATGAAGCTTTCTTT,TRBV11-3,TRBJ1-1,.,.
CASSLGLAGGQDTGELFF,TGTGCCAGCAGTTTAGGACTAGCGGGAGGGCAGGACACCGGGGAGCTGTTTTTT,TRBV5-4,TRBJ2-2,TRBD2,.
CASSSGTGWSLAEAFF,TGTGCCAGCAGCTCCGGGACAGGGTGGTCTCTTGCTGAAGCTTTCTTT,TRBV7-9,TRBJ1-1,TRBD1,.
CAWKRRDGYYEQYF,TGTGCCTGGAAAAGACGGGACGGATACTACGAGCAGTACTTC,TRBV30,TRBJ2-7,.,once
CAWSVKGSSNQPQHF,TGTGCCTGGAGTGTAAAGGGGAGTAGCAATCAGCCCCAGCATTTT,TRBV30,TRBJ1-5,.,.
CASSTGYEQYF,TGTGCCAGTTCGACAGGCTACGAGCAGTACTTC,TRBV6-5,TRBJ2-7,.,.
CATTESSYEQYF,TGTGCCACCACAGAGAGCTCCTACGAGCAGTACTTC,TRBV6-1,TRBJ2-7,.,.
CASSGRTGDTGELFF,TGCGCCAGCAGCGGAAGGACAGGGGACACCGGGGAGCTGTTTTTT,TRBV5-1,TRBJ2-2,TRBD1,.
CASSLPRTGHGYTF,TGTGCCAGCAGCTTACCTCGGACAGGGCATGGCTACACCTTC,TRBV7-9,TRBJ1-2,TRBD1,.
CASSPRTVNVLTF,TGCGCCAGCAGCCCCCGGACGGTCAACGTCCTGACTTTC,TRBV5-1,TRBJ2-6,.,.
CASSLDRIANYGYTF,TGTGCCAGCAGCCTGGACAGGATAGCTAACTATGGCTACACCTTC,TRBV7-8,TRBJ1-2,TRBD1,.
CASSLVLGVMNTEAFF,TGTGCCAGCAGCTTAGTCCTGGGGGTGATGAACACTGAAGCTTTCTTT,TRBV7-8,TRBJ1-1,.,.
CSVVQGQQMNTEAFF,TGCAGCGTTGTACAGGGACAGCAGATGAACACTGAAGCTTTCTTT,TRBV29-1,TRBJ1-1,TRBD1,.
CSAGTSMGYTF,TGCAGCGCCGGGACATCCATGGGCTACACCTTC,TRBV29-1,TRBJ1-2,.,.
CASSPANRGINTEAFF,TGTGCCAGCAGCCCGGCGAACAGGGGGATCAACACTGAAGCTTTCTTT,TRBV7-8,TRBJ1-1,TRBD1,.
CASSYAGSNYGYTF,TGTGCCAGCAGTTACGCAGGGTCTAACTATGGCTACACCTTC,TRBV6-5,TRBJ1-2,.,.
CASSYSSTIPSYEQYF,TGTGCCAGCAGTTACTCCTCGACAATCCCCTCCTACGAGCAGTACTTC,TRBV6-5,TRBJ2-7,.,.
CSVCWTGVFGEQYF,TGCAGCGTTTGTTGGACGGGAGTCTTCGGCGAGCAGTACTTC,TRBV29-1,TRBJ2-7,.,.
CASSLKTPSYEQYF,TGTGCCAGCAGCTTGAAGACACCCTCCTACGAGCAGTACTTC,TRBV5-4,TRBJ2-7,.,.
CASSPGAGTGTEYSYNEQFF,TGCGCCAGCAGCCCGGGGGCTGGAACAGGGACCGAGTACTCCTACAATGAGCAGTTCTTC,TRBV4-1,TRBJ2-1,.,.
CASSLYGRANQPQHF,TGTGCCAGCAGTTTGTACGGGAGGGCCAATCAGCCCCAGCATTTT,TRBV27,TRBJ1-5,.,.
CAWSAGTSGTRATDTQYF,TGTGCCTGGAGCGCCGGGACTAGCGGGACGAGGGCTACAGATACGCAGTATTTT,TRBV30,TRBJ2-3,TRBD2,once
CASSEGPRGTQYF,TGTGCCAGCAGTGAAGGGCCCCGTGGTACGCAGTATTTT,TRBV25-1,TRBJ2-3,.,.
CASSDSLGEQFF,TGTGCCAGCAGTGACAGCTTGGGTGAGCAGTTCTTC,TRBV6-5,TRBJ2-1,.,.
CASSPTSGRGMGGYTF,TGTGCCAGCAGCCCCACATCAGGTAGGGGGATGGGCGGCTACACCTTC,TRBV9,TRBJ1-2,.,.
CASSIKMNTEAFF,TGTGCCAGTAGTATAAAGATGAACACTGAAGCTTTCTTT,TRBV19,TRBJ1-1,.,.